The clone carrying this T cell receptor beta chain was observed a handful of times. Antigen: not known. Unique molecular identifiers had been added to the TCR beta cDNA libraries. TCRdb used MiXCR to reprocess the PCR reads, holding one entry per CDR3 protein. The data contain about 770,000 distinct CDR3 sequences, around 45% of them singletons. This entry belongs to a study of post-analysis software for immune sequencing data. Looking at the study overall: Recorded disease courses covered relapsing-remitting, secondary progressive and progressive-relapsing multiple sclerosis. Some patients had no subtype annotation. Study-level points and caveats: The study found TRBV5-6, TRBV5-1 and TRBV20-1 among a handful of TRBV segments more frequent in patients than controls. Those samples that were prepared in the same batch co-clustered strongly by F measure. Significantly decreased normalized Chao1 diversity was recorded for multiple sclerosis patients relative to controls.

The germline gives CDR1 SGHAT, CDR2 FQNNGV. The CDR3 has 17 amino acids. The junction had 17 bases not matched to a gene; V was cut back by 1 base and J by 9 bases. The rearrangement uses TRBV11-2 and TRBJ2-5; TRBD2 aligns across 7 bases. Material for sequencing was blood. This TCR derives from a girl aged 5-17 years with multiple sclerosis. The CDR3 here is CASSLVASGGTKFAQYF. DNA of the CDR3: TGTGCCAGCAGCTTAGTAGCTAGCGGAGGAACCAAGTTTGCCCAGTACTTC.